The clone carrying this T cell receptor (beta chain) was seen only a few times. Its antigen is undetermined. This record belongs to a study of beta chain features in type 1 diabetes. Study background: Patients looked much like healthy donors when it came to age, gender and cell yields.

Sequenced material consisted of expressed TCRB transcripts (all of the isolated RNA was reverse transcribed). Generated by immunoSEQ multiplex PCR, the TCRdb table keeps only in-frame clones and is missing some. The sample records more than 300,000 clones, over 10% being singletons. Between the trimmed V and J ends, which lost 7 bases and 7 bases, there was a span of 18 bases. The CDR3 consists of 14 residues. Germline CDR1 reads MDHEN; CDR2 reads SYDVKM. Findings and caveats of the study: Cells carrying high TCR expression could end up over-represented when cDNA is sequenced. Whatever favoring of shorter templates PCR might show would apply equally to patients and controls.

The sample was naive CD4+ T cells from blood. The chain uses TRBV28 and TRBJ2-3, with a weak D call TRBD2 (7 bases). The receptor comes from a man aged 18 to 29 in good health. The CDR3 DNA sequence: TGTGCCAGCAACATGGGGGGGGGCCCAAATACGCAGTATTTT. Translating it yields CASNMGGGPNTQYF.